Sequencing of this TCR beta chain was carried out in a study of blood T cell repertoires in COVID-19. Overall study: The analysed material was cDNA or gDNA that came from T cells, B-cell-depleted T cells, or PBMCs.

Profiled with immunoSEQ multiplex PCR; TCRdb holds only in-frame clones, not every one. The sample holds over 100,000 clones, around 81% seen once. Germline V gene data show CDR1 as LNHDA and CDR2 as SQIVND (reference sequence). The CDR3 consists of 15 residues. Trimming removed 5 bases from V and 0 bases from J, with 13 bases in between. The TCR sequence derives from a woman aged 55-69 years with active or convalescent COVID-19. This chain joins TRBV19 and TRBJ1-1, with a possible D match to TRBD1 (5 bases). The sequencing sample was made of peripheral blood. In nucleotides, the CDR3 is TGTGCCAGTAGTCCCGGGGGGTCCATGAACACTGAAGCTTTCTTT. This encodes CASSPGGSMNTEAFF. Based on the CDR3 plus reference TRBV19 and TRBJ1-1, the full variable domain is DGGITQSPKYLFRKEGQNVTLSCEQNLNHDAMYWYRQDPGQGLRLIYYSQIVNDFQKGDIAEGYSVSREKKESFPLTVTSAQKNPTAFYLCASSPGGSMNTEAFFGQGTRLTVV.